The 29 T cell receptor beta chains in this list originate from one sample, sequenced in a study of T cells expressing NK-cell markers. One entry per CDR3 protein, without DNA, is what TCRdb gives after re-calling the 5' RACE reads. This listing includes 200,000 to 300,000 distinct CDR3 sequences. The sample taken for sequencing was blood T cells: a sorted CD56 or NKG2C T cell subset, CD4+ or CD8+ T cells, or bulk PBMC T cells (not recorded which). The origin of the receptors is a man aged 18 to 35 in good health.

This chain links TRBV10-3 with TRBJ2-3; checking the TCRdb D call of TRBD2 is not possible without DNA. Per the germline V gene, CDR1 is ENHRY and CDR2 is SYGVKD. The CDR3 spans 15 residues. The CDR3 loop is CAITSAGDLTDTQYF.

The chain employs TRBV12-3 or TRBV12-4 and TRBJ2-1; TCRdb proposes TRBD2, but this gene call is untestable without DNA. The CDR3 sequence is 16 residues long. CDR3 sequence: CASSLGAGGWNNEQFF.

V and J are TRBV12-3 or TRBV12-4 and TRBJ2-1; the TCRdb D gene call, TRBD2, has no DNA to confirm it. The CDR3 runs 17 residues. CDR3 in amino acids: CASTEGSWTSSYNEQFF.

The chain is built from TRBV5-1 and TRBJ2-5; the TCRdb call, TRBD1, lacks DNA for checking. The CDR3 runs to 16 residues. Germline CDR1 SGHRS, CDR2 YFSETQ. CDR3 sequence reads: CASSFRTGRVVETQYF.

This chain joins TRBV5-6 and TRBJ2-1; the TRBD1 assignment by TCRdb is unverifiable without DNA. Per the germline V gene, CDR1 is SGHDT and CDR2 is YYEEEE. This CDR3 is 15 amino acids long. CDR3 protein: CASSRPIRDTEEQFF.

This rearrangement joins TRBV30 to TRBJ2-1. Germline-derived CDR1 and CDR2 are GTSNPN and SVGIG (reference sequence). The CDR3 loop spans 13 amino acids. This CDR3 reads CAWWEGSYNEQFF.

V and J are TRBV6-5 and TRBJ2-7; TCRdb proposes TRBD1, but this gene call is untestable without DNA. This CDR3 has 16 residues. Looked up from germline, CDR1 is MNHEY and CDR2 is SVGAGI. This chain's CDR3 is CASSRQGGQASYEQYF.

V gene TRBV7-2 combines with J gene TRBJ2-6. Germline values: CDR1 SGHTA, CDR2 FQGNSA. This CDR3 is built from 15 residues. The CDR3 loop reads CASSFRTSGANVLTF.

V is TRBV6-1 and J is TRBJ2-3; TCRdb picks TRBD2, but there is no DNA to check that call. CDR1 and CDR2 (germline): MNHNS, SASEGT. This CDR3 has 15 residues. CDR3 amino acids: CASRGLAGMRDTQYF.

The CDR3 loop is CAISELQGIGELFF. The V and J genes are TRBV10-3 and TRBJ2-2; as DNA is missing, the TRBD1 call by TCRdb cannot be tested. The CDR3 consists of 14 residues. Germline V CDR1 and CDR2: ENHRY, SYGVKD.

This chain links TRBV12-3 or TRBV12-4 with TRBJ2-3; TCRdb outputs TRBD1, but without DNA this stays unchecked. The CDR3 spans 15 residues. The CDR3 spells CASSFPGGGTDTQYF.

V is TRBV10-3 and J is TRBJ1-5; TCRdb calls TRBD1, which cannot be checked without DNA. Germline loops: CDR1 ENHRY, CDR2 SYGVKD. The CDR3 runs 15 residues. The CDR3 here is CAISEGRGQGQPQHF.

The chain employs TRBV20-1 and TRBJ2-5; the TCRdb call, TRBD2, lacks DNA for checking. This CDR3 is built from 14 residues. Germline CDR1 DFQATT, CDR2 SNEGSKA (reference sequence). The CDR3 spells CSADRQSGIETQYF.

The V gene is TRBV7-3, the J gene TRBJ2-1; TCRdb outputs TRBD2, but without DNA this stays unchecked. The germline gives CDR1 SGHTA, CDR2 FQGTGA. This CDR3 is built from 16 residues. CDR3 sequence reads: CASSPDLRGSGNEQFF.

The chain combines TRBV29-1 with TRBJ1-4; the TCRdb call, TRBD1, lacks DNA for checking. Looked up from germline, CDR1 is SQVTM and CDR2 is ANQGSEA. The CDR3 spans 14 residues. CDR3 sequence reads: CSVDDGTVGEKLFF.

This chain's CDR3 is CSVEDPYRGVPHPFF. V and J are TRBV29-1 and TRBJ2-1; with no DNA, the TCRdb D assignment of TRBD1 cannot be verified. The CDR3 totals 15 residues. Germline V gene sequence: CDR1 SQVTM, CDR2 ANQGSEA.

The chain links TRBV7-9 to TRBJ1-4. The CDR3 spans 16 residues. Germline lookup yields CDR1 SEHNR and CDR2 FQNEAQ (reference sequence). The CDR3 region is CASSSYLGATNEKLFF.

The V gene is TRBV20-1, the J gene TRBJ2-1; TCRdb outputs TRBD1, but without DNA this stays unchecked. The germline V gene has CDR1 DFQATT and CDR2 SNEGSKA (reference sequence). The CDR3 totals 12 residues. The CDR3 sequence: CSASPRVNEQFF.

This rearrangement joins TRBV6-5 to TRBJ2-7. The V gene's germline CDR1 is MNHEY and CDR2 SVGAGI. The CDR3 runs 13 residues. The CDR3 spells CASSYSTGYEQYF.

The gene calls are TRBV5-4 and TRBJ2-3; TCRdb proposes TRBD2, but this gene call is untestable without DNA. CDR3 length: 15 residues. The germline CDR1 and CDR2 sequences are SGHNT and YYREEE (reference sequence). The chain's CDR3 is CASSQGLVSADTQYF.

The J gene is TRBJ2-2, the V gene TRBV24-1; TCRdb lists TRBD1, though no DNA is available to test this call. Germline CDR1 KGHDR, CDR2 SFDVKD. There are 15 residues in the CDR3. The CDR3: CATSDAGTGRGELFF.

The genes are TRBV29-1 and TRBJ2-1; the TRBD1 assignment by TCRdb is unverifiable without DNA. Germline V gives CDR1 SQVTM, CDR2 ANQGSEA. The CDR3 loop spans 11 amino acids. The CDR3 reads CSADREDEQFF.

The chain combines TRBV24-1 with TRBJ2-5; the TRBD1 assignment by TCRdb is unverifiable without DNA. Germline values: CDR1 KGHDR, CDR2 SFDVKD. The length of the CDR3 is 14 residues. This CDR3 reads CATSEPGRVETQYF.

The chain couples TRBV27 to TRBJ2-1; the TCRdb D gene call, TRBD2, has no DNA to confirm it. The CDR3 spans 17 residues. Germline CDR1 MNHEY, CDR2 SMNVEV (reference sequence). The CDR3: CASSFKGDYLTYNEQFF.

The CDR3 here is CSVMIRDSTLKNTGELFF. V usage is TRBV29-1 and J usage is TRBJ2-2; TCRdb gives TRBD1 as the D gene, but with no DNA this cannot be confirmed. The germline CDR1 and CDR2 sequences are SQVTM and ANQGSEA. The CDR3 sequence is 18 residues long.

The chain carries TRBV20-1 and TRBJ1-5; the D gene TCRdb calls, TRBD1, cannot be checked with no DNA. CDR1 is DFQATT, CDR2 SNEGSKA, per germline (reference sequence). The CDR3 loop spans 13 amino acids. CDR3 sequence: CSARSEGDQPQHF.

V gene TRBV29-1 combines with J gene TRBJ2-1; TCRdb picks TRBD1, but there is no DNA to check that call. This CDR3 region has 13 residues. Germline CDR1 SQVTM, CDR2 ANQGSEA. This CDR3 is CSVEEVVTPQQFF.

V is TRBV29-1 and J is TRBJ2-7; TCRdb proposes TRBD1, but this gene call is untestable without DNA. CDR3 length equals 12 residues. CDR1 and CDR2 from the germline V gene are SQVTM and ANQGSEA. The CDR3 loop reads CSVQDSYYEQYF.

The V gene is TRBV23-1, the J gene TRBJ2-3. TRBV23-1 is an open reading frame, and its role is uncertain. The CDR3 contains 15 residues. The CDR3: CASSPGSSSTDTQYF.